This T cell receptor (beta chain) emerged from a study of beta chain features in type 1 diabetes. TCRB transcripts that were expressed got sequenced, as all of the isolated RNA had been reverse transcribed. Sequencing used immunoSEQ multiplex PCR; TCRdb keeps in-frame clones, though not all of them. Here the sample spans over 100,000 clones, about two fifths being singletons. Study observations and caveats: For TCRB rearrangement, an influence of HLA type remained unresolved here.

A remark on this clone: Its antigen is not identified.

The CDR3 covers 14 residues. V lost 6 bases and J lost 4, with 15 bases in between. Per germline, CDR1 MGHDK and CDR2 SYGVNS. V usage is TRBV25-1 and J usage is TRBJ1-2, with D perhaps TRBD1 (6 bases). This TCR derives from a young woman in good health. The sample taken for sequencing was stem cell memory CD4+ T cells from blood. The chain's CDR3 is CASSTRTGIYGYTF. The CDR3 DNA sequence: TGTGCCAGCAGCACCCGAACAGGGATCTATGGCTACACCTTC.